This is a list of T cell receptor beta chains from one sample in a study of T cell responses to AZD1222 COVID-19 vaccine. Here immunoSEQ multiplex PCR was the method, and the copy in TCRdb shows in-frame clones only, minus some. The sample carries 70,000 to 95,000 clones, under 95% recorded once. Sample: peripheral blood, taken 28 days after the second AZD1222 dose. The receptor source for this set is an adult who received the AZD1222 COVID-19 vaccine. The CDR3 runs from the conserved cysteine through the conserved F or W. The D gene is left open where the match is weak. Some rows have no size entry. The others give once, few or many, or a class for an expanded clone.

j_call d_call clone_size v_call cdr3_aa cdr3_nt
TRBJ1-2 . . TRBV12-3/TRBV12-4 CASSSVYGYTF TGTGCCAGCAGCTCGGTCTATGGCTACACCTTC
TRBJ2-3 . once TRBV28 CASSLGTQYF TGTGCCAGCAGTTTGGGCACGCAGTATTTT
TRBJ1-2 . once TRBV29-1 CSVQAANYGYTF TGCAGCGTTCAAGCGGCTAACTATGGCTACACCTTC
TRBJ2-7 TRBD2 . TRBV4-1 CASRPDPGTSGTGQYF TGCGCCAGCAGACCCGACCCCGGGACTAGCGGGACCGGGCAGTACTTC
TRBJ2-2 . . TRBV7-9 CASSPPRAGGTGELFF TGTGCCAGCAGCCCGCCGCGGGCCGGGGGCACCGGGGAGCTGTTTTTT
TRBJ1-6 TRBD1 once TRBV11-2 CASSYTGGSSYNSPLHF TGTGCCAGCAGCTATACAGGGGGAAGCTCCTATAATTCACCCCTCCACTTT
TRBJ1-1 TRBD1 . TRBV6-6 CASSYPTGGAVAFF TGTGCCAGCAGTTATCCGACAGGGGGCGCAGTAGCTTTCTTT
TRBJ2-7 TRBD2 once TRBV19 CASSLDLGTSFFYEQYF TGTGCCAGTAGTCTAGACTTGGGGACTAGCTTTTTCTACGAGCAGTACTTC
TRBJ2-1 TRBD2 . TRBV6-4 CASSLLAGVSNEQFF TGTGCCAGCAGCCTCCTAGCGGGAGTCTCGAATGAGCAGTTCTTC
TRBJ2-7 . . TRBV24-1 CATSDSLSGKQYF TGTGCCACCAGTGATTCGCTCAGTGGGAAGCAGTACTTC
TRBJ1-2 . few TRBV21-1 CASSKGWAGYGYTF TGTGCCAGCAGCAAAGGTTGGGCCGGCTATGGCTACACCTTC
TRBJ1-2 . . TRBV14 CASSQDLRTDYGYTF TGTGCCAGCAGCCAAGATCTCAGGACGGACTATGGCTACACCTTC
TRBJ1-2 . . TRBV4-1 CASSQDNTPPGYTF TGCGCCAGCAGCCAAGATAATACGCCCCCTGGCTACACCTTC
TRBJ1-2 . . TRBV7-2 CASSLVGTPSYGYTF TGTGCCAGCAGCTTAGTGGGCACACCTAGCTATGGCTACACCTTC
TRBJ1-2 TRBD1 . TRBV6-5 CASSNPQGQPRGYTF TGTGCCAGCAGTAACCCCCAGGGACAGCCAAGAGGCTACACCTTC
TRBJ1-2 TRBD1 few TRBV28 CASSFSGGYGYTF TGTGCCAGCAGTTTTTCAGGGGGCTATGGCTACACCTTC
TRBJ2-7 TRBD2 . TRBV2 CASRAEPYSGDYEQYF TGTGCCAGCAGAGCTGAACCATATAGCGGGGACTACGAGCAGTACTTC
TRBJ1-1 TRBD1 . TRBV27 CASSNAPGGIGTEAFF TGTGCCAGCAGTAACGCCCCAGGGGGGATTGGCACTGAAGCTTTCTTT
TRBJ2-2 . . TRBV19 CASTQGINTGELFF TGTGCCAGTACCCAGGGTATTAACACCGGGGAGCTGTTTTTT
TRBJ2-1 TRBD1 . TRBV9 CASSEDRVTYNEQFF TGTGCCAGCAGCGAGGACAGGGTTACCTACAATGAGCAGTTCTTC
TRBJ1-5 . . TRBV27 CASSFRGGGQPQHF TGTGCCAGCAGTTTCAGGGGAGGCGGTCAGCCCCAGCATTTT
TRBJ2-1 . . TRBV7-3 CASSPHLSHNEQFF TGTGCCAGCAGCCCACACCTCAGCCACAATGAGCAGTTCTTC
TRBJ2-5 TRBD1 . TRBV4-3 CASSQETGALGPQYF TGCGCCAGCAGCCAAGAAACAGGGGCATTAGGGCCCCAGTACTTC
TRBJ1-1 TRBD1 . TRBV28 CASSLKTGVPEAFF TGTGCCAGCAGTTTAAAAACAGGGGTTCCTGAAGCTTTCTTT
TRBJ2-4 . . TRBV9 CASSPLGGSLAKNIQYF TGTGCCAGCAGCCCACTTGGAGGCAGTTTAGCCAAAAACATTCAGTACTTC
TRBJ2-3 . . TRBV6-5 CASIPGWHTDTQYF TGTGCCAGCATTCCAGGATGGCACACAGATACGCAGTATTTT
TRBJ1-1 . . TRBV7-8 CASSLWSNTEAFF TGTGCCAGCAGCTTATGGTCGAACACTGAAGCTTTCTTT
TRBJ1-2 . . TRBV19 CASSMPGAGRDYGYTF TGTGCCAGTAGTATGCCGGGCGCCGGACGGGACTATGGCTACACCTTC
TRBJ2-2 TRBD1 . TRBV18 CASSKPGTVNTGELFF TGTGCCAGCTCAAAACCCGGGACAGTTAACACCGGGGAGCTGTTTTTT
TRBJ2-3 . . TRBV6-6 CASSPLDTQYF TGTGCCAGCAGTCCCTTAGATACGCAGTATTTT
TRBJ2-6 . . TRBV5-1 CASSWSSGANVLTF TGCGCCAGCAGCTGGAGTTCTGGGGCCAACGTCCTGACTTTC
TRBJ2-1 TRBD1 few TRBV19 CASRRDSNYNEQFF TGTGCCAGTAGGAGGGACAGTAACTACAATGAGCAGTTCTTC
TRBJ1-3 . . TRBV11-2 CASSLTRGLGNTIYF TGTGCCAGCAGCTTGACACGGGGGCTTGGAAACACCATATATTTT
TRBJ1-4 TRBD1 . TRBV5-1 CASSLGSGGTSTNEKLFF TGCGCCAGCAGCTTGGGATCAGGGGGCACGTCAACTAATGAAAAACTGTTTTTT
TRBJ1-2 . . TRBV11-2 CASSMNRVGYTF TGTGCCAGCAGCATGAACAGGGTTGGCTACACCTTC
TRBJ1-4 . . TRBV7-9 CASSLGGAEKLFF TGTGCCAGCAGCTTAGGTGGGGCTGAAAAACTGTTTTTT
TRBJ1-6 TRBD1 . TRBV28 CASSPGQGLGSYNSPLHF TGTGCCAGCAGCCCTGGACAGGGCTTGGGTTCCTATAATTCACCCCTCCACTTT
TRBJ2-7 TRBD1 few TRBV18 CASSPLDRGYEQYF TGTGCCAGCTCACCTCTGGACAGGGGCTACGAGCAGTACTTC
TRBJ1-6 . . TRBV6-2/TRBV6-3 CASSYLREGESPLHF TGTGCCAGCAGTTACCTTAGGGAAGGAGAATCACCCCTCCACTTT
TRBJ1-1 . . TRBV28 CASSSHFSGLMNTEAFF TGTGCCAGCAGTTCCCATTTCTCAGGTCTCATGAACACTGAAGCTTTCTTT
TRBJ2-3 TRBD2 . TRBV7-9 CASSLTSGGTDTQYF TGTGCCAGCAGCCTTACTAGCGGGGGCACAGATACGCAGTATTTT
TRBJ1-5 . . TRBV29-1 CSVDMGTGNQPQHF TGCAGCGTTGATATGGGGACCGGCAATCAGCCCCAGCATTTT
TRBJ1-4 TRBD1 . TRBV7-2 CASSSGGLDELFF TGTGCCAGCAGCTCAGGGGGTCTGGACGAACTGTTTTTT
TRBJ1-6 TRBD1 few TRBV9 CASSLQGGNSPLHF TGTGCCAGCAGCCTACAGGGGGGTAATTCACCCCTCCACTTT
TRBJ1-4 TRBD1 . TRBV2 CASSGQGNEKLFF TGTGCCAGCAGTGGACAGGGTAATGAAAAACTGTTTTTT
TRBJ2-7 TRBD1 . TRBV27 CASSSTWTGTYEQYF TGTGCCAGCAGTTCAACCTGGACAGGGACCTACGAGCAGTACTTC
TRBJ2-7 . . TRBV5-1 CASSWGRVSSEQYF TGCGCCAGCAGCTGGGGTAGGGTTAGTTCCGAGCAGTACTTC
TRBJ1-3 . . TRBV18 CASSLDSGNTIYF TGTGCCAGCTCACTTGATTCTGGAAACACCATATATTTT
TRBJ2-3 . . TRBV6-5 CASSYSPDPRGITQYF TGTGCCAGCAGTTACTCCCCGGACCCAAGGGGGATTACGCAGTATTTT
TRBJ2-1 . . TRBV7-9 CASSSTVAGGAYNEQFF TGTGCCAGCAGCTCAACAGTAGCAGGAGGGGCCTACAATGAGCAGTTCTTC